The 20 T cell receptor beta chains given below trace back to one sample, sequenced in a study of T-cell memory formation after mild COVID-19. From the 5' RACE reads, TCRdb called clonotypes with MiXCR, one entry per CDR3 protein. The table includes 300,000 to 400,000 distinct CDR3 sequences, 15% to 20% detected once. Input material: PBMCs or a T cell subset sorted from them (not recorded which). All receptors come from a man in his late teens or twenties who had mild COVID-19 (a few samples of this study predate the infection). Cell type and time point are not known.

This clonotype appeared many times. Written as DNA, the CDR3 is TGTGCCAGCAGTTTGCCCAGCGGGGGGCAAGAGACCCAGTACTTC. It is translated as CASSLPSGGQETQYF. J is TRBJ2-5 and V is TRBV28; 9 positions agree with TRBD2. Germline lookup yields CDR1 MDHEN and CDR2 SYDVKM. After removal of 3 bases from V and 2 bases from J, the junction contained 4 bases not matched to a gene. The CDR3 is made up of 15 amino acids.

This clonotype occurred a few times. The chain has TRBV11-2 and TRBJ2-2, with TRBD1 matching over 9 bases. Germline CDR1 SGHAT, CDR2 FQNNGV. V gave up 6 bases and J gave up 4 bases; unmatched junction bases: 6. This CDR3 is built from 15 residues. The chain's CDR3 is CASRSYRGPTGELFF. CDR3 coding DNA: TGTGCCAGCAGGTCTTACAGGGGGCCCACCGGGGAGCTGTTTTTT.

In this sample, this clonotype turned up a few times. This sequence joins TRBV4-2 and TRBJ2-5, with 9 positions matching TRBD2. The CDR3 runs 16 residues. V trimming: 7 bases; J trimming: 4 bases; junction bases outside the gene matches: 13. CDR1 and CDR2 (germline): LGHNA, YNFKEQ. The CDR3 sequence: CASNRRPGLAVETQYF. Written as DNA, the CDR3 is TGTGCCAGCAACCGGCGACCGGGACTAGCTGTAGAGACCCAGTACTTC.

J is TRBJ2-1 and V is TRBV7-6; TRBD2 aligns across 9 bases. Unmatched junction bases numbered 7, after V lost 4 bases and J lost 3 bases. This CDR3 comprises 16 residues. From germline, CDR1 is SGHVS and CDR2 FNYEAQ. CDR3 DNA: TGTGCCAGCAGCTCAGGGGCAGCGGGGGGCTACAATGAGCAGTTCTTC. Its protein is CASSSGAAGGYNEQFF.

The genes are TRBV3-1 and TRBJ2-7; D may be TRBD1 (6 bases). The germline V gene has CDR1 LGHDT and CDR2 YNNKEL (reference sequence). The ends were cut back, 1 base at V and 0 bases at J, with 10 bases in the middle. The CDR3 extends over 15 amino acids. The CDR3 bases are TGTGCCAGCAGCCAAGCAGGGGTCTCCTCCTACGAGCAGTACTTC. Translating it yields CASSQAGVSSYEQYF.

This clonotype was counted many times. J is TRBJ2-3 and V is TRBV7-2; D ambiguous. Trimming took off 10 bases at V and 1 base at J, with 15 bases between the two ends. CDR1 SGHTA and CDR2 FQGNSA come from the germline V gene. CDR3 length equals 14 residues. In DNA form, the CDR3 reads TGTGCCACCCTCAGGCCGGGTGGCACAGATACGCAGTATTTT. Its translation: CATLRPGGTDTQYF.

This chain links TRBV2 with TRBJ1-5; 7 bases map to TRBD1. V gave up 3 bases and J gave up 5 bases; unmatched junction bases: 4. Per germline, CDR1 SNHLY and CDR2 FYNNEI. The length of the CDR3 is 14 residues. The CDR3 nucleotides read TGTGCCAGCAGTGATAAGGGGGCCGATCAGCCCCAGCATTTT. Its protein is CASSDKGADQPQHF.

The rearrangement joins TRBV2 to TRBJ1-1; no definite D call. This CDR3 spans 14 amino acids. The V gene's germline CDR1 is SNHLY and CDR2 FYNNEI. V was shortened by 8 bases and J by 0 bases, with 13 bases between the two germline ends. The CDR3 sequence is CASPPPSLNTEAFF. The CDR3 DNA sequence: TGTGCCAGCCCTCCGCCCAGCCTGAACACTGAAGCTTTCTTT.

This clonotype was recorded a few times. This chain joins TRBV20-1 and TRBJ2-3, with 13 bases aligning to TRBD2. From germline, CDR1 is DFQATT and CDR2 SNEGSKA (reference sequence). The CDR3 covers 17 residues. V shed 6 bases, J shed 2 bases, and the junction held 11 bases outside the gene matches. Written as DNA, the CDR3 is TGCAGTGCCGACCCAACGACTAGCGGGGGGCCCACAGATACGCAGTATTTT. It encodes CSADPTTSGGPTDTQYF.

This clonotype was seen a few times. The chain is built from TRBV7-8 and TRBJ2-2, with D possibly called TRBD1 or TRBD2 (5 bases each). The V gene lost 4 bases and the J gene lost 6 bases, with 12 bases spanning the gap. Germline-derived CDR1 and CDR2 are SGHVS and FQNEAQ. This CDR3 contains 14 residues. The CDR3 loop is CASSSGTRAGELFF. CDR3 in DNA: TGTGCCAGCAGCTCCGGGACCCGGGCCGGGGAGCTGTTTTTT.

The chain uses TRBV6-5 and TRBJ2-2, with 10 bases matching TRBD1. The CDR3 loop spans 20 amino acids. The ends lost 2 bases at V and 1 base at J; junction bases unmatched: 13. Germline V gene data show CDR1 as MNHEY and CDR2 as SVGAGI. CDR3 sequence: CASSYEEWDRGLENTGELFF. For the CDR3, the DNA is TGTGCCAGCAGTTACGAGGAATGGGACAGGGGTTTGGAGAACACCGGGGAGCTGTTTTTT.

This clonotype has only a few counts. The chain carries TRBV7-6 and TRBJ2-6, with a tentative D call TRBD1 (5 bases). CDR1 is SGHVS and CDR2 is FNYEAQ in the germline V gene. V lost 1 base, J lost 2 bases, and 12 bases lay in between. This CDR3 is built from 17 residues. The CDR3 bases are TGTGCCAGCAGCTTAGGTCAAAGGGGCACTGGGGCCAACGTCCTGACTTTC. Amino acids: CASSLGQRGTGANVLTF.

The genes are TRBV10-3 and TRBJ2-7, with D maybe TRBD1 (5 bases). Trimming pared 3 bases from V and 5 bases from J, leaving 11 bases between. The CDR3 has 13 residues. Germline values: CDR1 ENHRY, CDR2 SYGVKD. CDR3 DNA: TGTGCCATCAGTGAAGTATCAGGGAACGAGCAGTACTTC. Amino acids: CAISEVSGNEQYF.

The chain uses TRBV27 and TRBJ1-4, with D uncertain. Germline V gene lookup returns CDR1 MNHEY and CDR2 SMNVEV (reference sequence). The CDR3 extends over 16 amino acids. Trimming stripped 3 bases from V and 0 bases from J, with 11 bases between. The CDR3 protein is CASSFLGRSTNEKLFF. In nucleotides, the CDR3 is TGTGCCAGCAGTTTCCTGGGGAGGTCAACTAATGAAAAACTGTTTTTT.

V usage is TRBV12-3 or TRBV12-4 and J usage is TRBJ2-1; 9 bases line up with TRBD2. This CDR3 comprises 15 residues. After removal of 5 bases from V and 5 bases from J, the junction contained 7 bases not matched to a gene. The CDR3 reads CASSDQRGVNNEQFF. CDR3 nucleotide sequence: TGTGCCAGCAGTGACCAGCGGGGGGTGAACAATGAGCAGTTCTTC.

This clonotype was counted only a few times. CDR3 DNA: TGCAGCGCCAAGGGGTTTTCTGGGGCCAACGTCCTGACTTTC. This gives the protein CSAKGFSGANVLTF. The chain links TRBV29-1 to TRBJ2-6; TRBD1 is a possible D gene (5 bases). Germline-derived CDR1 and CDR2 are SQVTM and ANQGSEA. Trimming left V 7 bases short and J 1 base short, with 11 bases between. The CDR3 sequence is 14 residues long.

V is TRBV3-1 and J is TRBJ1-5; D perhaps matches TRBD1 (5 bases). Germline CDR1 and CDR2: LGHDT and YNNKEL (reference sequence). V shed 8 bases and J shed 1 base, with 9 bases lying between them. The CDR3 contains 13 residues. CDR3 residues: CASGWGSNQPQHF. CDR3 bases: TGTGCCAGCGGGTGGGGGAGCAATCAGCCCCAGCATTTT.

This clonotype was observed a few times. The chain is built from TRBV20-1 and TRBJ2-7; maybe TRBD2 (5 bases). The CDR3 is 14 residues long. Trimming pared 7 bases from V and 5 bases from J, leaving 21 bases between. Germline-derived CDR1 and CDR2 are DFQATT and SNEGSKA (reference sequence). The DNA for the CDR3 is TGCAGTGTCAAGGGTCTATCAAGCGGCGACGAGCAGTACTTC. Residues: CSVKGLSSGDEQYF.

V usage is TRBV4-3 and J usage is TRBJ2-5, with D possibly TRBD2 on 6 matching bases. Germline V lookup: CDR1 LGHNA, CDR2 YSLEER. The V and J ends lost 4 bases and 7 bases respectively, with 13 bases between them. The CDR3 runs 13 residues. The DNA for the CDR3 is TGCGCCAGCAGCCTTTTAGAGGGAGGGACCCAGTACTTC. Protein sequence: CASSLLEGGTQYF.

With regard to this clonotype: One end of the junction fails to match germline, which may point to a read error. The rearrangement joins TRBV12-3 or TRBV12-4 to TRBJ1-6; 8 nucleotides agree with TRBD1. This CDR3 is built from 15 residues. DNA of the CDR3: TGTGCCAGCAGTTTGCGGACAGGGTATAATTCACCCCCCCACTTT. Its translation is CASSLRTGYNSPPHF.